The present T cell receptor beta chain was sequenced within a study of blood T cell repertoires in COVID-19. The repertoire was sequenced with immunoSEQ multiplex PCR; TCRdb's copy has only in-frame clones and lacks some. The sample has some 89,000 clones; approximately 87% are singletons. This CDR3 comprises 17 residues. The germline V gene has CDR1 MGHRA and CDR2 YSYEKL. The V gene lost 1 base and the J gene lost 4 bases, with 16 bases spanning the gap. This chain uses TRBV4-1 with TRBJ2-2, with a tentative D call TRBD2 (7 bases). The sequence was obtained from a human donor in a cohort sampled during active COVID-19. Material: peripheral blood. The CDR3 nucleotides are TGCGCCAGCAGCCAAGCAAGGGGGGGCGCGGGCACCGGGGAGCTGTTTTTT. It encodes CASSQARGGAGTGELFF.